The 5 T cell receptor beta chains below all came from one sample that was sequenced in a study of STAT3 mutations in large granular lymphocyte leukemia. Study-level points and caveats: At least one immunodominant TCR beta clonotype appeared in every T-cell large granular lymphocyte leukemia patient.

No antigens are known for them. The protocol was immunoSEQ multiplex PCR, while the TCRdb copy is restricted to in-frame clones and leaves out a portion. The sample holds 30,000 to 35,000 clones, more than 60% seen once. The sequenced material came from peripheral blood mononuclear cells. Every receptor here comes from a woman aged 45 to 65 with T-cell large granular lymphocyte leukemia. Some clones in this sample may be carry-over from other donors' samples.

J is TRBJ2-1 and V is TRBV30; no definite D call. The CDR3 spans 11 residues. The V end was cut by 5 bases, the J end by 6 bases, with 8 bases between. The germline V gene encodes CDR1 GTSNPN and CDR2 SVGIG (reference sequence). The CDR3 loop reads CAWEIRNEQFF. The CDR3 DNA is TGTGCCTGGGAAATTCGCAATGAGCAGTTCTTC.

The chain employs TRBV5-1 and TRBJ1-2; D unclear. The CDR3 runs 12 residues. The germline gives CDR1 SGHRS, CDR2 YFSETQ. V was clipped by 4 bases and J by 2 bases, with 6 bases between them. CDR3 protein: CASSVGNYGYTF. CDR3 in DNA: TGCGCCAGCAGCGTCGGGAACTATGGCTACACCTTC.

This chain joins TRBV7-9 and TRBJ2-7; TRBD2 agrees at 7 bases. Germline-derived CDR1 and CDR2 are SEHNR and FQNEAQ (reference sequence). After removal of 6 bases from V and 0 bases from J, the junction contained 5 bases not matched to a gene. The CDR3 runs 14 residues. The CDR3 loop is CASRPSSGSYEQYF. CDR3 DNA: TGTGCCAGCAGACCCTCTAGCGGCTCCTACGAGCAGTACTTC.

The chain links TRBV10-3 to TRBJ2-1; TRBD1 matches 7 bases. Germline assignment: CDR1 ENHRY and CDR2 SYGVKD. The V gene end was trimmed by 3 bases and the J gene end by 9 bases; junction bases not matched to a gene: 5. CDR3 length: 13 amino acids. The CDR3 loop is CAISELQGSEQFF. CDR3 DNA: TGTGCCATCAGTGAACTACAGGGGAGTGAGCAGTTCTTC.

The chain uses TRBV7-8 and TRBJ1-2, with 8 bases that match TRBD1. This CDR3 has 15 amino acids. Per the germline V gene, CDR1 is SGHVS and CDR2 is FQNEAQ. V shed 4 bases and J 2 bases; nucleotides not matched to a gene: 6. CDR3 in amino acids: CASSSSGQGNYGYTF. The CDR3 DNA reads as TGTGCCAGCAGCTCTTCTGGACAGGGAAACTATGGCTACACCTTC.